The source of this T cell receptor beta chain is a study of blood T cell repertoires in COVID-19. Study at large: The United States, Italy and Spain were the sources of the acute and convalescent COVID-19 samples. From T cells, B-cell-depleted T cells, or PBMCs came the material, which was cDNA or gDNA.

In the authors' workflow: Reference gene primer amplification yielded estimated nucleated cell counts. The table came from immunoSEQ multiplex PCR; TCRdb's copy has only in-frame clones and leaves some out. V and J calls and clone size come straight from that table; D and trimming were deduced from the DNA. The sample has approximately 16,000 clones, 82% seen once; the top ten hold roughly 20%. V lost 5 bases to trimming and J lost 4 bases, with 11 bases between them. The length of the CDR3 is 13 residues. Germline V gene sequence: CDR1 SGHTA, CDR2 FQGNSA. The receptor was isolated from a man older than 75 with active or convalescent COVID-19. The V and J genes are TRBV7-2 and TRBJ1-2; a weak D match, TRBD1 (6 bases). The sample comprised peripheral blood. The CDR3 reads CASSANRAYGYTF. The CDR3 bases are TGTGCCAGCAGCGCCAACAGGGCCTATGGCTACACCTTC.